This T cell receptor beta chain was recorded in a study of T cell responses to AZD1222 COVID-19 vaccine. Study-level points and caveats: Reportedly, nearly half of unique spike TCRs recognized epitopes outside B.1.351/B.1.1.7 mutations. The breadth and depth of Spike-specific TCRs increased once two AZD1222 doses had been given. Among vaccine-associated CD4 TCRs, coverage spanned spike, with dominance at 160-218 and 743-854. Clonal diversity was possibly underestimated; the donors were predominantly white British and more often female.

Sequencing used immunoSEQ multiplex PCR; TCRdb keeps in-frame clones, though not all of them. The table lists roughly 35,000 clones, over 75% of them singletons. Notes on this clone: No antigen is known for it.

The specimen comprised peripheral blood, sampled 28 days after the second AZD1222 dose. The clonotype originates from an adult who received the AZD1222 COVID-19 vaccine.

The CDR3: CASSLTAREQGYGYTF. CDR3 nucleotides: TGTGCCAGCAGCTTAACCGCCAGGGAGCAAGGCTATGGCTACACCTTC. V is TRBV7-2 and J is TRBJ1-2, with D perhaps TRBD1 (5 bases). Trimming cost V 2 bases and J 4 bases, with 17 bases left between them. CDR1 and CDR2 from the germline V gene are SGHTA and FQGNSA. The CDR3 contains 16 residues.